The 29 T cell receptor beta chains below all came from one sample that was sequenced in a study of shared clonotypes between healthy human individuals. Profiled with immunoSEQ multiplex PCR; TCRdb holds only in-frame clones, not every one. The sample consists of around 2.1 million clones, under 97% of them appearing once. Specimen: naive CD4+ T cells sorted from blood. Subset of the sample: CD45RA+ positively selected. The receptors originated from a man aged 18 to 29 in good health.

The genes are TRBV6-1 and TRBJ1-3; no clear D gene. The germline CDR1 and CDR2 sequences are MNHNS and SASEGT. The CDR3 spans 13 residues. Between the trimmed V and J ends, which lost 6 bases and 1 base, there was a span of 7 bases. CDR3 sequence reads: CASSFNSGNTIYF. For the CDR3, the DNA is TGTGCCAGCAGCTTCAATTCTGGAAACACCATATATTTT.

The chain joins TRBV5-1 to TRBJ2-1, with 7 bases lining up with TRBD1. From germline, CDR1 is SGHRS and CDR2 YFSETQ. Trimming removed 4 bases from V and 1 base from J; junction bases left unmatched: 5. This CDR3 has 15 amino acids. The CDR3 loop reads CASSTGTESYNEQFF. For the CDR3, the DNA is TGCGCCAGCAGCACCGGGACAGAGTCCTACAATGAGCAGTTCTTC.

This chain links TRBV5-4 with TRBJ1-1; D not resolved. V dropped 4 bases and J dropped 3 bases, with 7 bases sitting between them. This CDR3 has 12 residues. Germline CDR1 reads SGHNT; CDR2 reads YYREEE (reference sequence). CDR3 coding DNA: TGTGCCAGCAGCGACCGGGACACTGAAGCTTTCTTT. Amino acid sequence: CASSDRDTEAFF.

The V gene is TRBV10-3, the J gene TRBJ2-1, with 7 bases lining up with TRBD1. Germline values: CDR1 ENHRY, CDR2 SYGVKD. This CDR3 is built from 13 residues. After removal of 6 bases from V and 3 bases from J, the junction contained 2 bases not matched to a gene. As DNA, the CDR3 is TGTGCCATCAGGGGACAGAACTACAATGAGCAGTTCTTC. Amino acid sequence: CAIRGQNYNEQFF.

The J gene is TRBJ2-4, the V gene TRBV18; a possible D gene is TRBD1 (6 bases). V was trimmed by 3 bases and J by 4 bases, leaving 16 bases between them. The CDR3 is made up of 16 amino acids. Germline V lookup: CDR1 KGHSH, CDR2 LQKENI. DNA of the CDR3: TGTGCCAGCTCACCCCAGGTCAGGACAGAGAAAAACATTCAGTACTTC. This gives the protein CASSPQVRTEKNIQYF. Full variable domain (missing parts from reference TRBV18 and TRBJ2-4): NAGVMQNPRHLVRRRGQEARLRCSPMKGHSHVYWYRQLPEEGLKFMVYLQKENIIDESGMPKERFSAEFPKEGPSILRIQQVVRGDSAAYFCASSPQVRTEKNIQYFGAGTRLSVL.

This chain uses TRBV18 with TRBJ2-3, with TRBD2 identical over 15 bases. The CDR3 sequence is 15 residues long. The germline V gene encodes CDR1 KGHSH and CDR2 LQKENI. CDR3 in amino acids: CATGTSGRSTDTQYF. Written as DNA, the CDR3 is TGTGCAACGGGGACTAGCGGGAGGTCTACAGATACGCAGTATTTT.

This clone was seen once. The V call is TRBV5-4, the J call TRBJ2-7; tentatively, D is TRBD2 (6 bases). Germline V gives CDR1 SGHNT, CDR2 YYREEE (reference sequence). The ends were cut back, 4 bases at V and 5 bases at J, with 22 bases in the middle. The CDR3 has 16 residues. The CDR3 protein is CASSRTPLAGSDEQYF. CDR3 nucleotides: TGTGCCAGCAGCCGAACCCCTCTCGCGGGGAGCGACGAGCAGTACTTC.

V gene TRBV5-1 combines with J gene TRBJ1-2; D is unclear. CDR3 length: 15 residues. Per germline, CDR1 SGHRS and CDR2 YFSETQ. With 6 bases removed from V and 7 bases from J, the gap between germline ends came to 22 bases. For the CDR3, the DNA is TGCGCCAGCAATCGAGACGGACGGCCCAGTAGTGGCTACACCTTC. This translates into CASNRDGRPSSGYTF.

The V and J genes are TRBV4-1 and TRBJ2-7, with TRBD2 as a possible D gene (6 bases). The CDR3 extends over 16 amino acids. Germline loops: CDR1 MGHRA, CDR2 YSYEKL. V shed 2 bases and J shed 0 bases, with 14 bases lying between them. Here the CDR3 DNA reads TGCGCCAGCAGCCAATACAGTGTCGGGAGCTCCTACGAGCAGTACTTC. Its protein product is CASSQYSVGSSYEQYF.

The chain has TRBV19 and TRBJ2-2; D is possibly TRBD2 (6 bases). Trimming left V 0 bases short and J 4 bases short, with 12 bases between. CDR1 and CDR2 from the germline V gene are LNHDA and SQIVND (reference sequence). The CDR3 extends over 16 amino acids. CDR3 sequence: CASSIDGGRSTGELFF. CDR3 DNA sequence: TGTGCCAGTAGTATAGACGGAGGGAGGAGCACCGGGGAGCTGTTTTTT. The variable domain in full, with the rest retrieved from reference TRBV19 and TRBJ2-2, is DGGITQSPKYLFRKEGQNVTLSCEQNLNHDAMYWYRQDPGQGLRLIYYSQIVNDFQKGDIAEGYSVSREKKESFPLTVTSAQKNPTAFYLCASSIDGGRSTGELFFGEGSRLTVL.

The chain employs TRBV2 and TRBJ2-2; D remains unclear. V lost 3 bases to trimming and J lost 8 bases, with 13 bases between them. The CDR3 has 14 amino acids. CDR1 SNHLY and CDR2 FYNNEI come from the germline V gene. CDR3 region: CASSEELGPGELFF. The DNA for the CDR3 is TGTGCCAGCAGTGAGGAGCTCGGCCCAGGGGAGCTGTTTTTT.

This rearrangement joins TRBV4-1 to TRBJ2-5; TRBD1 aligns across 9 bases. Germline V gene lookup returns CDR1 MGHRA and CDR2 YSYEKL. CDR3 length: 17 residues. V shed 2 bases and J 0 bases; nucleotides not matched to a gene: 7. CDR3 coding DNA: TGCGCCAGCAGCCAAAGCTCCGGGACAGGGAACCAAGAGACCCAGTACTTC. The encoded protein is CASSQSSGTGNQETQYF.

The chain uses TRBV5-1 and TRBJ1-4; 10 nucleotides agree with TRBD1. Germline CDR1 reads SGHRS; CDR2 reads YFSETQ. Trimming took 4 bases from V and 3 from J; bases not matched to a gene: 3. This CDR3 is built from 15 residues. The chain's CDR3 is CASSRDRGPNEKLFF. Here the CDR3 DNA reads TGCGCCAGCAGCAGAGACAGGGGGCCTAATGAAAAACTGTTTTTT.

Comments on this clone: Other DNA sequences in this specimen translate into the identical CDR3. The J gene is TRBJ2-7, the V gene TRBV30, with D hard to call. Trimming pared 0 bases from V and 2 bases from J, leaving 8 bases between. Germline CDR1 is GTSNPN and CDR2 is SVGIG (reference sequence). The CDR3 is made up of 13 amino acids. This CDR3 reads CAWSVGRAYEQYF. Written as DNA, the CDR3 is TGTGCCTGGAGTGTAGGTAGGGCCTACGAGCAGTACTTC.

V gene TRBV30 combines with J gene TRBJ1-1; D may be TRBD1 (5 bases). The CDR3 extends over 12 amino acids. CDR1 and CDR2 from the germline V gene are GTSNPN and SVGIG (reference sequence). The ends were cut back, 2 bases at V and 4 bases at J, with 8 bases in the middle. Here the CDR3 reads CAWSQGVTEAFF. As DNA, the CDR3 is TGTGCCTGGAGTCAGGGCGTCACTGAAGCTTTCTTT.

This sequence joins TRBV30 and TRBJ2-6, with D perhaps matching TRBD1 (5 bases). The germline V gene has CDR1 GTSNPN and CDR2 SVGIG (reference sequence). The CDR3 loop spans 16 amino acids. Trimming removed 4 bases at V and 0 bases at J, with 13 bases between. The DNA of the CDR3 is TGTGCCTGGAATGACAGCCCGGGCTCTGGGGCCAACGTCCTGACTTTC. Translated, it gives CAWNDSPGSGANVLTF.

The chain combines TRBV30 with TRBJ1-3; no clear D gene. The CDR3 has 13 amino acids. Trimming shortened V by 4 bases and J by 2 bases, and 9 bases separated the two germline ends. Germline V lookup: CDR1 GTSNPN, CDR2 SVGIG (reference sequence). The CDR3 bases are TGTGCCTGGAATGGTGGGGCTGGAAACACCATATATTTT. It encodes CAWNGGAGNTIYF.

The chain carries TRBV21-1 and TRBJ1-1. TRBV21-1 corresponds to a pseudogene. This CDR3 comprises 12 residues. CDR3: CASSPHFVTRSF. The CDR3 DNA reads TGTGCCAGCAGCCCCCACTTTGTCACCCGGAGTTTC.

The genes are TRBV6-1 and TRBJ2-1; D gene unclear. Per germline, CDR1 MNHNS and CDR2 SASEGT. The CDR3 loop spans 16 amino acids. The V end was cut by 0 bases, the J end by 8 bases, with 17 bases between. CDR3 bases: TGTGCCAGCAGTGAAGCCTCGCGGCCTCCTCTGGATGAGCAGTTCTTC. Amino acid sequence: CASSEASRPPLDEQFF.

DNA for the CDR3: TGTGCCTGGGAGTCGGGGGGGAGGCGGCAGCCCCAGCATTTT. This gives the protein CAWESGGRRQPQHF. The chain uses TRBV30 and TRBJ1-5, with D tentatively TRBD1 (5 bases). The CDR3 has 14 residues. Trimming pared 5 bases from V and 7 bases from J, leaving 18 bases between. The germline gives CDR1 GTSNPN, CDR2 SVGIG (reference sequence).

The gene calls are TRBV27 and TRBJ2-1, with 7 bases identical to TRBD2. Unmatched junction bases numbered 9, after V lost 6 bases and J lost 4 bases. CDR3 length: 15 amino acids. Germline-derived CDR1 and CDR2 are MNHEY and SMNVEV (reference sequence). The CDR3 DNA follows: TGTGCCAGCAGGTCGTCTAGCGGCTCTTACAATGAGCAGTTCTTC. It yields the protein CASRSSSGSYNEQFF.

The chain recombines TRBV30 with TRBJ1-5; 7 nucleotides align to TRBD1. There are 13 residues in the CDR3. Per the germline V gene, CDR1 is GTSNPN and CDR2 is SVGIG (reference sequence). J was trimmed by 3 bases and V by 5 bases; bases with no gene match: 4. Here the CDR3 reads CAWGTENNQPQHF. In nucleotides, the CDR3 is TGTGCCTGGGGGACAGAGAACAATCAGCCCCAGCATTTT.

This clone came up once. The sample carries other DNA sequences with the same CDR3. This rearrangement joins TRBV7-9 to TRBJ1-4; no clear D. V was trimmed by 2 bases and J by 7 bases, leaving 5 bases between them. CDR3 length equals 12 residues. Germline V lookup: CDR1 SEHNR, CDR2 FQNEAQ (reference sequence). The CDR3 DNA reads TGTGCCAGCAGCTTAAACGGTGAAAAACTGTTTTTT. Translation: CASSLNGEKLFF. Drawing the rest from reference TRBV7-9 and TRBJ1-4, the complete variable domain is DTGVSQNPRHKITKRGQNVTFRCDPISEHNRLYWYRQTLGQGPEFLTYFQNEAQLEKSRLLSDRFSAERPKGSFSTLEIQRTEQGDSAMYLCASSLNGEKLFFGSGTQLSVL.

The genes are TRBV10-3 and TRBJ2-1; 8 bases align to TRBD2. The CDR3 extends over 14 amino acids. Trimming took 6 bases from V and 4 from J; bases not matched to a gene: 5. Germline V gene sequence: CDR1 ENHRY, CDR2 SYGVKD. CDR3 DNA: TGTGCCATCAGCCGTAGCGGGACGTACAATGAGCAGTTCTTC. Translation gives CAISRSGTYNEQFF.

The chain has TRBV2 and TRBJ1-2; D not resolved. This CDR3 is 13 amino acids long. Germline lookup yields CDR1 SNHLY and CDR2 FYNNEI. Deletions cut 6 bases from V and 8 bases from J, with 16 bases between. CDR3 nucleotides: TGTGCCAGCAGCCCAGCCGTCCTGGGGGGCTACACCTTC. Its protein product is CASSPAVLGGYTF.

The rearrangement uses TRBV30 and TRBJ2-3; perhaps TRBD2 as D (6 bases). The germline CDR1 and CDR2 sequences are GTSNPN and SVGIG (reference sequence). V was clipped by 8 bases and J by 0 bases, with 36 bases between them. CDR3 length: 21 amino acids. The CDR3 DNA follows: TGTGCCAGAGGGATTATTAGGGCTGACCGACTAGGACTCGCTAGCACAGATACGCAGTATTTT. Protein: CARGIIRADRLGLASTDTQYF.

This chain joins TRBV7-3 and TRBJ2-7; D is unclear. With 0 bases removed from V and 6 bases from J, the gap between germline ends came to 9 bases. The CDR3 contains 13 residues. Germline lookup yields CDR1 SGHTA and CDR2 FQGTGA. CDR3 amino acids: CASSLTWGAEQYF. CDR3 DNA sequence: TGTGCCAGCAGCTTAACGTGGGGTGCCGAGCAGTACTTC.

CDR3 sequence reads: CASSSAPASGRGSTGELFF. The CDR3 coding sequence is TGCGCCAGCAGCTCAGCACCGGCTAGCGGGAGAGGTAGCACCGGGGAGCTGTTTTTT. The rearrangement joins TRBV4-1 to TRBJ2-2; TRBD2 agrees at 10 bases. J was trimmed by 4 bases and V by 5 bases; bases with no gene match: 16. CDR1 is MGHRA and CDR2 is YSYEKL in the germline V gene. CDR3 size: 19 residues.

The chain joins TRBV28 to TRBJ2-7, with D unclear. This CDR3 contains 13 residues. V shed 10 bases and J shed 2 bases, with 15 bases lying between them. Looked up from germline, CDR1 is MDHEN and CDR2 is SYDVKM. The CDR3 here is CAIRSTVTYEQYF. The CDR3 bases are TGTGCCATCCGATCGACTGTGACCTACGAGCAGTACTTC.